This T cell receptor (beta chain) comes out of a study of CD8+ T cells in alopecia areata. In the study overall: Tofacitinib administration to treated patients was oral, at 5 to 10 mg twice daily. After 6 to 18 months of tofacitinib, follow-up continued 6 months off drug. The study, taken as a whole, reports: An increase in clonality over normal scalp was evident in lesional scalp, especially alopecia totalis/universalis.

As the sequencing template, cDNA was produced by extracting RNA and reverse transcribing it. The protocol was immunoSEQ multiplex PCR, while the TCRdb copy is restricted to in-frame clones and leaves out a portion. The sample records under 20,000 clones, around 66% being singletons. The CDR3 contains 13 residues. Germline V CDR1 and CDR2: LGHNA, YSLEER. The V end was cut by 1 base, the J end by 3 bases, with 6 bases between. Details on this clone: Its antigen remains unidentified.

Peripheral blood and lesional scalp punch biopsies came from alopecia areata patients. Specimen: skin, collected at week 0. J is TRBJ1-1 and V is TRBV4-3; no definite D call. This TCR was sampled from a human donor with alopecia areata. For the CDR3, the DNA is TGCGCCAGCAGCCAAGGAAGATACACTGAAGCTTTCTTT. It encodes CASSQGRYTEAFF.